This is a list of T cell receptor beta chains from one sample in a study of blood T cells in healthy people across ages. TCRdb reprocessed the 5' RACE reads via MiXCR and lists one record per CDR3 protein. Of about 780,000 distinct CDR3 sequences in the sample, 60% to 80% are singletons; the top ten hold around a quarter. Sequenced sample: blood. Receptors originate from a man aged 30 to 39 in good health. CDR3s include the opening cysteine and the closing phenylalanine or tryptophan. The order of the fields is V gene, CDR3 length, clone size, J gene, D gene, CDR3 protein, CDR3 DNA. The D gene is left open where the match is weak. Part of the rows lack a size; the others show once, few, many or a class for expanded clones.

TRBV29-1	13	NA	TRBJ2-7	NA	CSAGDGFSYEQYF	TGCAGCGCCGGAGACGGATTCTCCTACGAGCAGTACTTC
TRBV12-3/TRBV12-4	12	NA	TRBJ1-4	NA	CASSLRNEKLFF	TGTGCCAGCAGTTTGAGGAATGAAAAACTGTTTTTT
TRBV25-1	15	few	TRBJ2-7	TRBD1	CASSELTGDSYEQYF	TGTGCCAGCAGTGAATTGACAGGGGACTCCTACGAGCAGTACTTC
TRBV15	14	NA	TRBJ1-1	NA	CATSRASRDTEAFF	TGTGCCACCAGCAGAGCCTCTCGGGACACTGAAGCTTTCTTT
TRBV6-2/TRBV6-3	13	few	TRBJ1-5	NA	CASSYVPNQPQHF	TGTGCCAGCAGTTACGTCCCAAATCAGCCCCAGCATTTT
TRBV29-1	14	few	TRBJ2-3	NA	CSVEGQSNTDTQYF	TGCAGCGTTGAAGGACAGAGCAACACAGATACGCAGTATTTT
TRBV7-8	13	once	TRBJ2-7	NA	CASSFGESYEQYF	TGTGCCAGCAGCTTCGGGGAATCGTACGAGCAGTACTTC
TRBV4-3	13	many	TRBJ2-7	NA	CASSPQGGYEQYF	TGCGCCAGCAGCCCTCAGGGGGGATACGAGCAGTACTTC
TRBV24-1	13	NA	TRBJ1-1	TRBD1	CATSEHDRDEAFF	TGTGCCACCAGTGAGCATGACAGGGATGAAGCTTTCTTT
TRBV7-8	15	NA	TRBJ2-5	TRBD1	CASSTRTGRQETQYF	TGTGCCAGCAGCACCCGGACAGGGCGGCAAGAGACCCAGTACTTC
TRBV10-3	15	NA	TRBJ2-7	TRBD2	CAISEWVAGDYEQYF	TGTGCCATCAGTGAGTGGGTAGCGGGGGACTACGAGCAGTACTTC
TRBV12-3/TRBV12-4	15	NA	TRBJ2-5	TRBD1	CASRERTGDEETQYF	TGTGCCAGCAGGGAGCGGACAGGGGATGAAGAGACCCAGTACTTC
TRBV19	16	once	TRBJ2-6	TRBD1	CASSATGDSGANVLTF	TGTGCCAGTAGTGCTACAGGGGACTCTGGGGCCAACGTCCTGACTTTC
TRBV29-1	12	NA	TRBJ2-3	TRBD2	CSEGHSGGAMYF	TGCAGCGAGGGACATAGCGGGGGGGCCATGTATTTT
TRBV6-5	14	NA	TRBJ2-7	NA	CASSGNSASYEQYF	TGTGCCAGCAGTGGAAATTCGGCCTCCTACGAGCAGTACTTC
TRBV7-2	14	NA	TRBJ2-7	NA	CASSSSGAPGEQYF	TGTGCCAGCAGCTCCTCTGGGGCGCCGGGTGAGCAGTACTTC
TRBV6-2/TRBV6-3	13	NA	TRBJ2-7	TRBD1	CASIPDRAGEQYF	TGTGCCAGCATCCCGGACAGGGCAGGCGAGCAGTACTTC
TRBV3-1	12	NA	TRBJ2-7	NA	CASSQAEDEQYF	TGTGCCAGCAGCCAGGCGGAAGATGAGCAGTACTTC
TRBV5-7	12	NA	TRBJ2-7	NA	CASSPGLQEQYF	TGTGCCAGCAGCCCGGGGTTACAAGAGCAGTACTTC
TRBV6-2/TRBV6-3	13	few	TRBJ1-5	NA	CASNDRGEQPQHF	TGTGCCAGTAACGACCGTGGGGAACAGCCCCAGCATTTT
TRBV28	16	NA	TRBJ2-5	TRBD1	CASSLFGQAFPKTQYF	TGTGCCAGCAGTTTATTTGGACAGGCGTTCCCCAAGACCCAGTACTTC
TRBV2	13	NA	TRBJ2-3	NA	CASYPGVTDTQYF	TGTGCCAGCTATCCGGGGGTCACAGATACGCAGTATTTT
TRBV4-3	20	NA	TRBJ1-6	TRBD1	CASSQDIGQGKSSYNSPLHF	TGCGCCAGCAGCCAAGATATTGGACAGGGAAAGAGCTCCTATAATTCACCCCTCCACTTT
TRBV7-2	16	once	TRBJ2-1	TRBD2	CASSPRGGTSYNEQFF	TGTGCCAGCAGCCCGCGGGGGGGGACCTCGTACAATGAGCAGTTCTTC
TRBV15	18	NA	TRBJ1-4	TRBD1	CATSRDGMDRGPGEKLFF	TGTGCCACCAGCAGAGATGGTATGGACAGGGGGCCTGGAGAAAAACTGTTTTTT
TRBV20-1	15	NA	TRBJ1-1	TRBD1	CSAGRQQGAPTEAFF	TGCAGTGCTGGGAGGCAACAGGGGGCGCCCACTGAAGCTTTCTTT
TRBV5-4	15	NA	TRBJ2-1	NA	CASSLQGVSYNEQFF	TGTGCCAGCAGCTTACAGGGCGTCTCCTACAATGAGCAGTTCTTC
TRBV7-2	16	NA	TRBJ2-3	NA	CASSLVGGRSTDTQYF	TGTGCCAGCAGCTTAGTGGGTGGGAGAAGCACAGATACGCAGTATTTT
TRBV4-2	16	NA	TRBJ2-5	TRBD2	CASSLGLAGEKETQYF	TGTGCCAGCAGCCTAGGACTAGCGGGGGAAAAAGAGACCCAGTACTTC
TRBV10-3	15	once	TRBJ2-1	TRBD2	CAIRELAGDSNEQFF	TGTGCCATCAGGGAACTAGCGGGGGACTCCAATGAGCAGTTCTTC
TRBV2	13	few	TRBJ1-2	NA	CASSEPRDYGYTF	TGTGCCAGCAGTGAACCCAGGGACTATGGCTACACCTTC
TRBV25-1	15	few	TRBJ2-4	TRBD1	CASSQTGRAKNIQYF	TGTGCCAGCAGCCAGACAGGGCGAGCCAAAAACATTCAGTACTTC
TRBV20-1	16	few	TRBJ2-5	NA	CSAQTARGTFQETQYF	TGCAGTGCCCAAACGGCCCGGGGGACATTTCAAGAGACCCAGTACTTC
TRBV7-3	15	NA	TRBJ2-1	NA	CASSLTGTNYNEQFF	TGTGCCAGCAGCTTAACAGGGACCAACTACAATGAGCAGTTCTTC
TRBV6-5	13	NA	TRBJ1-5	NA	CASSPRARQPQHF	TGTGCCAGCAGTCCACGGGCGAGGCAGCCCCAGCATTTT
TRBV29-1	13	NA	TRBJ1-4	NA	CSVDGGESKKLFF	TGCAGCGTTGACGGGGGAGAATCGAAAAAACTGTTTTTT
TRBV24-1	18	few	TRBJ2-4	NA	CATSDFSREGKAKNIQYF	TGTGCCACCAGTGATTTCAGCAGGGAAGGGAAAGCCAAAAACATTCAGTACTTC
TRBV6-6	16	NA	TRBJ2-1	TRBD1	CASSYRDRDPYNEQFF	TGTGCCAGCAGCTACCGGGACAGGGATCCCTACAATGAGCAGTTCTTC
TRBV20-1	15	NA	TRBJ2-3	TRBD2	CSARRRGGSTDTRYF	TGCAGTGCTCGCCGACGGGGGGGCTCCACAGATACGCGGTATTTT
TRBV20-1	13	NA	TRBJ1-2	NA	CSASAPDAASYTF	TGCAGTGCTAGTGCCCCGGACGCGGCAAGCTACACCTTC